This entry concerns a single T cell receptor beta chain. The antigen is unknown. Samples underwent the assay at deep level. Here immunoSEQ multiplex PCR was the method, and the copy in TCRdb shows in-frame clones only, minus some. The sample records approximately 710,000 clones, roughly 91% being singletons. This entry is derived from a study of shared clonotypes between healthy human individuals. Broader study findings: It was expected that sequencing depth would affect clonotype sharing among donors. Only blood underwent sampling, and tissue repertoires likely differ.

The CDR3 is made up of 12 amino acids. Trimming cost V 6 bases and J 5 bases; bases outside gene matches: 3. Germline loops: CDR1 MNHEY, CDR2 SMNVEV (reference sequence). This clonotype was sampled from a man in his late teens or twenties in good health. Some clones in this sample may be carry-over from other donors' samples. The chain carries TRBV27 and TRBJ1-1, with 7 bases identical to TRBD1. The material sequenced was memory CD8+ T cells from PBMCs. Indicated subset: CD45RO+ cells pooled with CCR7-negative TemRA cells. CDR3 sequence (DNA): TGTGCCAGCAGCCTGACAGGGACTGAAGCTTTCTTT. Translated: CASSLTGTEAFF.